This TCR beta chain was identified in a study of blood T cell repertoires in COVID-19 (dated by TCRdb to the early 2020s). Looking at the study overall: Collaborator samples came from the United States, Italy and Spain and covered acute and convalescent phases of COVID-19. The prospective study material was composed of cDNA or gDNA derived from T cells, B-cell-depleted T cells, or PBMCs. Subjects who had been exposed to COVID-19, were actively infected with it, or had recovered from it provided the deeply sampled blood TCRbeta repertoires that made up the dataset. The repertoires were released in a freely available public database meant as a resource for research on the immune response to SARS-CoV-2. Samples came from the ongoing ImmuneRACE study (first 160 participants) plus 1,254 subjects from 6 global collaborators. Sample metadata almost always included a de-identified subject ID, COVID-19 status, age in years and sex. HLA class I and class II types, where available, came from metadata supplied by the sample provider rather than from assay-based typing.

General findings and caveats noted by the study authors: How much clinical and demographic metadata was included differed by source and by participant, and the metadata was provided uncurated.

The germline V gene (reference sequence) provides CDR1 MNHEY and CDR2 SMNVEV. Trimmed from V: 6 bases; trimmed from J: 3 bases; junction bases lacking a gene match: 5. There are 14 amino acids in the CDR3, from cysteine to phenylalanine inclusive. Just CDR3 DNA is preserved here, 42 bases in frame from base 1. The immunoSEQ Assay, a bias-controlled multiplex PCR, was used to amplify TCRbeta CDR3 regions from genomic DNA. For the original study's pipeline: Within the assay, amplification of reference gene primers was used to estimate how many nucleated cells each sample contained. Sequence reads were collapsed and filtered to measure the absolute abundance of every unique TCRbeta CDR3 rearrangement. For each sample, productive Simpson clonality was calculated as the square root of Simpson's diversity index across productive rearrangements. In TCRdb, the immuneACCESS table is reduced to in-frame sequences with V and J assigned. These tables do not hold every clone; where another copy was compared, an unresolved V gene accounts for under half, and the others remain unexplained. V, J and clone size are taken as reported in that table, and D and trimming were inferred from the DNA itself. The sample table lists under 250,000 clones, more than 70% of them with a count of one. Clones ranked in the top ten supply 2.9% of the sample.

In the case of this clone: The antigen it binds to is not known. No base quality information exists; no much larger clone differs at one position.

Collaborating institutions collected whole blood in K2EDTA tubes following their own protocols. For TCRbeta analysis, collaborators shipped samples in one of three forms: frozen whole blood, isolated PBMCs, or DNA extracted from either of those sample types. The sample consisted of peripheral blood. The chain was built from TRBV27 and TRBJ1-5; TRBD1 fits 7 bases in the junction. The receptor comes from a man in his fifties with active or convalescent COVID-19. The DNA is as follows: TGTGCCAGCAGAGGGACAGCTACCAATCAGCCCCAGCATTTT. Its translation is CASRGTATNQPQHF.